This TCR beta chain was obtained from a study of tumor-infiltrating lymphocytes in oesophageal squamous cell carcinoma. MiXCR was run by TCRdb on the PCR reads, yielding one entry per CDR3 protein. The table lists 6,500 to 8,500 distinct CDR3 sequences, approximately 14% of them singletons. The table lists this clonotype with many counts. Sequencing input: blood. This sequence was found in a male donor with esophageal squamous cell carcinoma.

CDR3 nucleotides: TGTGCCAGCAGTGAATCAGTTTTCAGGGGGCAAGAGGGTCAGCCCCAGCATTTT. Protein sequence: CASSESVFRGQEGQPQHF. This chain connects TRBV6-1 to TRBJ1-5; TRBD1 agrees at 8 bases. This CDR3 has 18 residues. V lost 2 bases and J lost 6; bases outside the gene matches: 15. Germline values: CDR1 MNHNS, CDR2 SASEGT.